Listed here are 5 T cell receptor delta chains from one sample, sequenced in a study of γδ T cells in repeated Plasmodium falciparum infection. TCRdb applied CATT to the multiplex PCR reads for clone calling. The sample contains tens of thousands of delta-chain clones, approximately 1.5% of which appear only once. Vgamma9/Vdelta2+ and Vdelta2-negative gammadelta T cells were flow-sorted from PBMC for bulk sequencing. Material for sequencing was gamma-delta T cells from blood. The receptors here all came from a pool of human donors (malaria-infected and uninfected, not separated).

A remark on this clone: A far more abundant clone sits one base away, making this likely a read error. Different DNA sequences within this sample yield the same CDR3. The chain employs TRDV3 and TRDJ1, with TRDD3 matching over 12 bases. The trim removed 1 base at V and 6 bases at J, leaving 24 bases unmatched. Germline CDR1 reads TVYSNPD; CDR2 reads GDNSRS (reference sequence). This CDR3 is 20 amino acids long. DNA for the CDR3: TGTGCCTTTAATATTCCCGTTCCCTACTGGGGGATACAGAGTCCTTATAAACTCATCTTT. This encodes CAFNIPVPYWGIQSPYKLIF.

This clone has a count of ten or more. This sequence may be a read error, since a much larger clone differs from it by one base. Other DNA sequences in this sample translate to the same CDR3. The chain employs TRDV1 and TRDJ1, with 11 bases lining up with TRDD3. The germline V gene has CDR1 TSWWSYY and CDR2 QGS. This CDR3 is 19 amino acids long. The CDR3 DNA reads TGTGCTCTTGGGGAACTCCGTCCTACATGGGGGATACGCACCGATAAACTAATCTTT. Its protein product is CALGELRPTWGIRTDKLIF.

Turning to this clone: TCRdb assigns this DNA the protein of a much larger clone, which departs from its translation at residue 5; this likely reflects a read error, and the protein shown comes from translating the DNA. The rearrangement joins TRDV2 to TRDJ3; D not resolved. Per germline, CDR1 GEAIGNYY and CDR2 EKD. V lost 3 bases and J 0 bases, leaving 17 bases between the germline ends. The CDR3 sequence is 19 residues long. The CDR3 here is CACDGAGWLDSWDTRQMFF. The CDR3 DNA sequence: TGTGCCTGTGACGGGGCTGGCTGGCTGGACTCCTGGGACACCCGACAGATGTTTTTC.

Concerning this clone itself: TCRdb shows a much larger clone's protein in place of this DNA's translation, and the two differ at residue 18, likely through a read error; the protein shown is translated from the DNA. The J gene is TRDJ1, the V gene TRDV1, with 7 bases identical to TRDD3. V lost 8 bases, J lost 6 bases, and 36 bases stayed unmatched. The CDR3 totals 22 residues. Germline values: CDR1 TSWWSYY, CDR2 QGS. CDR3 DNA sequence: TGTGCTCTTTGGGGTGACCGCATACCCTGTACTGGGGATGGGGGGCGTACCAATAAACTCATCTTT. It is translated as CALWGDRIPCTGDGGRTNKLIF.

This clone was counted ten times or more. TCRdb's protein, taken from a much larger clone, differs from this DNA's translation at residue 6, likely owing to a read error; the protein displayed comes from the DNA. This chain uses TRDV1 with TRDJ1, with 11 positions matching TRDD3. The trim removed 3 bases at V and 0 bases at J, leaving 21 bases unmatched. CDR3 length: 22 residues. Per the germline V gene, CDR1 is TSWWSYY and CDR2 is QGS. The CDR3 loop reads CALGDPSSYGLLGDRNTDKLIF. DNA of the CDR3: TGTGCTCTTGGGGACCCTTCCTCCTACGGGTTACTGGGGGATAGGAACACCGATAAACTCATCTTT.